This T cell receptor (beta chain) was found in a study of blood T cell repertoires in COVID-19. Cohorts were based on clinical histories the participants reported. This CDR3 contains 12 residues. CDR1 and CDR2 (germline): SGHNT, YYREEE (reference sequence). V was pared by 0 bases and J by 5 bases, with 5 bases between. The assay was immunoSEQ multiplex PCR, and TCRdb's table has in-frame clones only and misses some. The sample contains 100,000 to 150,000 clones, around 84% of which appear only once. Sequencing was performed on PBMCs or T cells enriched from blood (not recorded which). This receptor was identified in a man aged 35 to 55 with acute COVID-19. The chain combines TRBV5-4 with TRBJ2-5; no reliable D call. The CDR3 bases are TGTGCCAGCAGCTTGGACTGGGAGACCCAGTACTTC. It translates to CASSLDWETQYF.